A single sample is the source of the 16 T cell receptor beta chains below, sequenced in a study of T-cell reconstitution after alpha-beta-depleted transplantation in children. Library preparation (for TCRbeta) was performed with unique molecular identifiers. TCRdb re-derived calls from the PCR reads in MiXCR, one entry per CDR3 protein. Here the sample spans hundreds of thousands of distinct CDR3 sequences, under 8.5% being singletons. The sequencing here drew on PBMCs, mostly from graft donor cells, taken 360 days after TCRalphabeta/CD19-depleted stem cell transplant. The source of these receptors is a male patient between 2 and 15 years old who had a stem cell transplant for acute myeloid leukemia, so the T cells may come from the graft donor.

This clonotype was observed at least ten times. V is TRBV28 and J is TRBJ2-1, with D hard to call. Germline CDR1 is MDHEN and CDR2 is SYDVKM. The length of the CDR3 is 13 residues. V was trimmed by 0 bases and J by 12 bases, leaving 12 bases between them. CDR3 region: CASSLWEPQRQFF. The CDR3 coding sequence is TGTGCCAGCAGTTTATGGGAACCTCAGCGGCAGTTCTTC.

The chain joins TRBV19 to TRBJ2-1; D unclear. V lost 1 base to trimming and J lost 4 bases, with 14 bases between them. The germline gives CDR1 LNHDA, CDR2 SQIVND (reference sequence). CDR3 size: 16 residues. The CDR3 loop reads CASSIVRHPLYNEQFF. CDR3 DNA: TGTGCCAGTAGTATAGTGAGACATCCGCTTTACAATGAGCAGTTCTTC. Drawing the rest from reference TRBV19 and TRBJ2-1, the complete variable domain is DGGITQSPKYLFRKEGQNVTLSCEQNLNHDAMYWYRQDPGQGLRLIYYSQIVNDFQKGDIAEGYSVSREKKESFPLTVTSAQKNPTAFYLCASSIVRHPLYNEQFFGPGTRLTVL.

This clonotype was observed a handful of times. The J gene is TRBJ1-3, the V gene TRBV4-1, with D perhaps TRBD1 (6 bases). Germline V lookup: CDR1 MGHRA, CDR2 YSYEKL. Trimming removed 1 base at V and 1 base at J, with 14 bases between. The CDR3 is 17 residues long. For the CDR3, the DNA is TGCGCCAGCAGCCAAGCAGTCGGACAGCTTTCTGGAAACACCATATATTTT. Translation gives CASSQAVGQLSGNTIYF.

This clonotype appeared many times. This sequence joins TRBV20-1 and TRBJ1-1, with TRBD1 matching 7 bases. J was trimmed by 5 bases and V by 1 base; bases with no gene match: 13. CDR1 is DFQATT, CDR2 SNEGSKA, per germline (reference sequence). The CDR3 runs to 16 residues. DNA of the CDR3: TGCAGTGCTAGAGTCGCAGGGGGGGTGAAGCGGACTGAAGCTTTCTTT. It translates to CSARVAGGVKRTEAFF.

CDR3 nucleotides: TGTGCCAGCAGTCCCTCGGGGGGAGACAGGGTTGAAAAACTGTTTTTT. Translated: CASSPSGGDRVEKLFF. The rearrangement links TRBV12-3 or TRBV12-4 to TRBJ1-4; 7 bases are shared with TRBD1. CDR3 length equals 16 residues. Trimming cost V 5 bases and J 7 bases; bases outside gene matches: 13.

The sample holds many counts of this clonotype. The CDR3 coding sequence is TGTGCCAGCAGTTCCTACTCCTACGAGCAGTACTTC. Translation: CASSSYSYEQYF. The gene calls are TRBV28 and TRBJ2-7; D is unclear. Germline assignment: CDR1 MDHEN and CDR2 SYDVKM. CDR3 size: 12 residues. V was trimmed by 4 bases and J by 0 bases, leaving 4 bases between them. Variable domain in full (rest from reference TRBV28 and TRBJ2-7): DVKVTQSSRYLVKRTGEKVFLECVQDMDHENMFWYRQDPGLGLRLIYFSYDVKMKEKGDIPEGYSVSREKKERFSLILESASTNQTSMYLCASSSYSYEQYFGPGTRLTVT.

The V gene is TRBV11-3, the J gene TRBJ2-3; 9 bases match TRBD2. The CDR3 runs to 14 residues. The V gene end was trimmed by 5 bases and the J gene end by 4 bases; junction bases not matched to a gene: 4. Germline V gene data show CDR1 as SGHNT and CDR2 as YENEEA. CDR3 sequence: CASSQSGRSDTQYF. The CDR3 nucleotides are TGTGCCAGCAGCCAAAGCGGGAGGTCAGATACGCAGTATTTT.

This clonotype was detected ten times or more. V is TRBV12-3 or TRBV12-4 and J is TRBJ2-2, with D possibly being TRBD1 or TRBD2 (5 bases each). The V end was cut by 8 bases, the J end by 0 bases, with 13 bases between. This CDR3 comprises 15 residues. The chain's CDR3 is CASGRGPPNTGELFF. CDR3 DNA: TGTGCCAGCGGACGGGGACCGCCGAACACCGGGGAGCTGTTTTTT.

V is TRBV5-1 and J is TRBJ2-3; 7 bases match TRBD1. J lost 0 bases, V lost 4 bases, and 17 bases had no gene match. The germline V gene has CDR1 SGHRS and CDR2 YFSETQ. The CDR3 is made up of 19 amino acids. This chain's CDR3 is CASSGVGGGRLPSTDTQYF. The DNA of the CDR3 is TGCGCCAGCAGCGGAGTAGGGGGCGGCCGCCTTCCGAGCACAGATACGCAGTATTTT.

The chain is built from TRBV29-1 and TRBJ2-5, with D unclear. Germline CDR1 reads SQVTM; CDR2 reads ANQGSEA. The CDR3 loop spans 13 amino acids. V was cut by 6 bases and J by 0 bases, with 11 bases left in between. CDR3 sequence reads: CSVVRLNQETQYF. The CDR3 DNA reads as TGCAGCGTCGTACGCCTCAACCAAGAGACCCAGTACTTC.

This clonotype was counted many times. V and J are TRBV10-3 and TRBJ2-4; D gene uncertain. V lost 2 bases and J 0 bases, leaving 11 bases between the germline ends. The CDR3 contains 16 residues. Germline V lookup: CDR1 ENHRY, CDR2 SYGVKD. As DNA, the CDR3 is TGTGCCATCAGTGAGAGGGCACACGTAGCCAAAAACATTCAGTACTTC. It yields the protein CAISERAHVAKNIQYF.

This clonotype was counted a few times. The chain joins TRBV5-1 to TRBJ1-1; D not resolved. The CDR3 is made up of 15 amino acids. Germline-derived CDR1 and CDR2 are SGHRS and YFSETQ. V lost 0 bases and J 1 base, leaving 10 bases between the germline ends. The CDR3 sequence is CASSLVDIGNTEAFF. CDR3 in DNA: TGCGCCAGCAGCTTGGTTGACATTGGGAACACTGAAGCTTTCTTT.

This clonotype was detected many times. This rearrangement joins TRBV4-1 to TRBJ2-5; D unresolved. From germline, CDR1 is MGHRA and CDR2 YSYEKL. The V and J ends lost 0 bases and 7 bases respectively, with 9 bases between them. The CDR3 loop spans 13 amino acids. The CDR3 is CASSQDPLGTQYF. In DNA, the CDR3 is TGCGCCAGCAGCCAAGATCCGTTGGGGACCCAGTACTTC.

This clonotype was recorded at least ten times. The gene calls are TRBV5-1 and TRBJ1-1; the match to TRBD1 covers 7 bases. The length of the CDR3 is 18 residues. Germline V gene sequence: CDR1 SGHRS, CDR2 YFSETQ. J gave up 0 bases and V 1 base, and 12 bases lay outside the gene matches. The CDR3 DNA sequence: TGCGCCAGCAGCTTGTATGCCGAGACAGGGTACATGAACACTGAAGCTTTCTTT. Protein product: CASSLYAETGYMNTEAFF. The full variable domain, with the rest looked up from reference TRBV5-1 and TRBJ1-1, is KAGVTQTPRYLIKTRGQQVTLSCSPISGHRSVSWYQQTPGQGLQFLFEYFSETQRNKGNFPGRFSGRQFSNSRSEMNVSTLELGDSALYLCASSLYAETGYMNTEAFFGQGTRLTVV.

A few counts support this clonotype. The chain is built from TRBV15 and TRBJ1-5; 8 nucleotides match TRBD1. The CDR3 runs to 15 residues. Germline V gives CDR1 LNHNV, CDR2 YYDKDF (reference sequence). V gave up 0 bases and J gave up 6 bases; unmatched junction bases: 4. CDR3 DNA: TGTGCCACCAGCAGAGAAAGGACAGGGTTTCAGCCCCAGCATTTT. Translated, it gives CATSRERTGFQPQHF.

This clonotype was observed a handful of times. This chain uses TRBV10-3 with TRBJ1-2; TRBD1 aligns across 8 bases. This CDR3 comprises 15 residues. The J segment lost 6 bases and the V segment lost 4 bases, leaving 10 bases of the junction unmatched. Germline CDR1 ENHRY, CDR2 SYGVKD. The CDR3 nucleotides are TGTGCCATCAGTGCCCAGGACAGGGACTTTAATGGCTACACCTTC. As protein: CAISAQDRDFNGYTF.